This T cell receptor beta chain originates from a study of blood T cell repertoires in COVID-19. Study-wide background: T cells, B-cell-depleted T cells, or PBMCs provided the cDNA or gDNA that served as material.

Assay: immunoSEQ multiplex PCR; the TCRdb copy retains only in-frame clones and omits some. This table holds approximately 300,000 clones, around 82% found once. CDR1 is MNHNS, CDR2 SASEGT, per germline. Trimming removed 4 bases at V and 4 bases at J, with 18 bases between. The CDR3 runs to 16 residues. Patients at the Seattle site were enrolled during active infection and followed longitudinally. V is TRBV6-1 and J is TRBJ2-3, with a tentative D call TRBD1 (6 bases). The TCR comes from a person between 65 and 79 years old with COVID-19, enrolled during active disease. The sample taken for sequencing was peripheral blood. The CDR3 here is CASSVVWTALSDTQYF. CDR3 sequence (DNA): TGTGCCAGCAGTGTAGTCTGGACAGCGCTTTCAGATACGCAGTATTTT.